A single sample is the source of the 30 T cell receptor beta chains below, sequenced in a study of cytomegalovirus exposure and HLA in healthy donors. In the PCR, 60 Vbeta and 13 Jbeta primers were used. This table comes from immunoSEQ multiplex PCR, and its TCRdb copy is limited to in-frame clones, with some not included. This sample has roughly 170,000 clones; 75% to 85% occur once, and the top ten carry roughly 2%. Sequences were obtained from PBMCs. The receptors here all came from a woman between 25 and 40 years old in good health and CMV-seronegative.

This chain joins TRBV27 and TRBJ1-5, with D possibly being TRBD1 (5 bases). CDR3 length: 14 amino acids. V was shortened by 2 bases and J by 5 bases, with 10 bases between the two germline ends. Germline-derived CDR1 and CDR2 are MNHEY and SMNVEV (reference sequence). The CDR3 loop is CASSLQGYYQPQHF. In DNA, the CDR3 is TGTGCCAGCAGTTTACAGGGTTACTATCAGCCCCAGCATTTT.

The CDR3: CASSPAASGSQETQYF. CDR3 nucleotide sequence: TGTGCCAGCAGCCCCGCTGCGAGCGGGTCCCAAGAGACCCAGTACTTC. The gene calls are TRBV7-2 and TRBJ2-5, with D possibly matching TRBD2 (6 bases). Trimming removed 5 bases from V and 1 base from J, with 17 bases in between. CDR1 and CDR2 (germline): SGHTA, FQGNSA. The CDR3 is 16 residues long. The whole variable domain, remainder taken from reference TRBV7-2 and TRBJ2-5, is GAGVSQSPSNKVTEKGKDVELRCDPISGHTALYWYRQSLGQGLEFLIYFQGNSAPDKSGLPSDRFSAERTGGSVSTLTIQRTQQEDSAVYLCASSPAASGSQETQYFGPGTRLLVL.

The genes are TRBV5-8 and TRBJ1-5; D might be TRBD1 (6 bases). The CDR3 extends over 14 amino acids. The V and J ends lost 0 bases and 6 bases respectively, with 10 bases between them. Germline V lookup: CDR1 SGHTS, CDR2 YDEGEE. Here the CDR3 reads CASSLDRVGQPQHF. The CDR3 coding sequence is TGTGCCAGCAGCTTGGACAGGGTAGGTCAGCCCCAGCATTTT.

This clone has a handful of counts. The gene calls are TRBV4-2 and TRBJ2-5, with 8 positions matching TRBD2. J lost 4 bases, V lost 3 bases, and 10 bases had no gene match. The CDR3 runs 16 residues. The germline CDR1 and CDR2 sequences are LGHNA and YNFKEQ. CDR3 nucleotide sequence: TGTGCCAGCAGCCAGTTAGATGGACTAGCTAGAGAGACCCAGTACTTC. This encodes CASSQLDGLARETQYF.

This clone was counted between two and nine times. The CDR3 loop reads CASSGSGQGDYNEQFF. The CDR3 nucleotides read TGTGCCAGCAGTGGTTCGGGACAGGGAGACTACAATGAGCAGTTCTTC. V is TRBV6-1 and J is TRBJ2-1; TRBD1 agrees at 9 bases. Germline CDR1 reads MNHNS; CDR2 reads SASEGT. The CDR3 runs to 16 residues. The V gene end was trimmed by 4 bases and the J gene end by 3 bases; junction bases not matched to a gene: 7.

The chain is built from TRBV7-2 and TRBJ2-7, with TRBD2 identical over 7 bases. The CDR3 runs to 14 residues. Germline V gene data show CDR1 as SGHTA and CDR2 as FQGNSA. V was clipped by 5 bases and J by 3 bases; unmatched bases: 7. CDR3: CASSGTGGYYEQYF. CDR3 DNA sequence: TGTGCCAGCAGCGGAACGGGGGGATACTACGAGCAGTACTTC. The full variable domain, with the rest looked up from reference TRBV7-2 and TRBJ2-7, is GAGVSQSPSNKVTEKGKDVELRCDPISGHTALYWYRQSLGQGLEFLIYFQGNSAPDKSGLPSDRFSAERTGGSVSTLTIQRTQQEDSAVYLCASSGTGGYYEQYFGPGTRLTVT.

Notes on this clone: The germline gene is not matched at one end of the junction; a read error may be the cause. The chain employs TRBV10-2 and TRBJ2-2, with 7 bases aligning to TRBD1. Germline lookup yields CDR1 WSHSY and CDR2 SAAADI. The CDR3 has 14 amino acids. The CDR3 DNA reads TGCGCCAGCGGCGACAGGGCTAACACCGGGGAGCTGGTTTTT. Amino acids: CASGDRANTGELVF.

This chain links TRBV7-2 with TRBJ2-7; 15 bases agree with TRBD2. The length of the CDR3 is 15 residues. V gave up 1 base and J gave up 6 bases; unmatched junction bases: 1. Germline V gene sequence: CDR1 SGHTA, CDR2 FQGNSA. CDR3 residues: CASSLGTSGRAEQYF. As DNA, the CDR3 is TGTGCCAGCAGCTTAGGGACTAGCGGGAGGGCCGAGCAGTACTTC.

This chain joins TRBV28 and TRBJ1-6; no definite D call. V gave up 3 bases and J gave up 0 bases, with 15 bases separating them. The length of the CDR3 is 18 residues. Germline CDR1 is MDHEN and CDR2 is SYDVKM. The CDR3 spells CASSFSREESSYNSPLHF. As DNA, the CDR3 is TGTGCCAGCAGTTTCTCTCGCGAGGAGAGCTCCTATAATTCACCCCTCCACTTT.

V gene TRBV11-3 combines with J gene TRBJ2-1; a possible D gene is TRBD2 (5 bases). V was trimmed by 5 bases and J by 9 bases, leaving 20 bases between them. The V gene's germline CDR1 is SGHNT and CDR2 YENEEA. The CDR3 contains 15 residues. Written as DNA, the CDR3 is TGTGCCAGCAGCCCAACTAGTCAATTGGTCGGTGAGCAGTTCTTC. Residues: CASSPTSQLVGEQFF. Drawing the rest from reference TRBV11-3 and TRBJ2-1, the complete variable domain is EAGVVQSPRYKIIEKKQPVAFWCNPISGHNTLYWYLQNLGQGPELLIRYENEEAVDDSQLPKDRFSAERLKGVDSTLKIQPAELGDSAVYLCASSPTSQLVGEQFFGPGTRLTVL.

This clone has more than one count but fewer than ten. The rearrangement uses TRBV7-9 and TRBJ2-3; TRBD2 matches at 7 bases. The germline V gene has CDR1 SEHNR and CDR2 FQNEAQ (reference sequence). The CDR3 is 16 residues long. V shed 4 bases, J shed 2 bases, and the junction held 9 bases outside the gene matches. As DNA, the CDR3 is TGTGCCAGCAGCTCCCGGACTAGTGGTCCCACAGATACGCAGTATTTT. This codes for CASSSRTSGPTDTQYF. Full variable domain (rest looked up from reference TRBV7-9 and TRBJ2-3): DTGVSQNPRHKITKRGQNVTFRCDPISEHNRLYWYRQTLGQGPEFLTYFQNEAQLEKSRLLSDRFSAERPKGSFSTLEIQRTEQGDSAMYLCASSSRTSGPTDTQYFGPGTRLTVL.

In this sample, this clone turned up once. V gene TRBV7-9 combines with J gene TRBJ1-3; unclear D gene. Per the germline V gene, CDR1 is SEHNR and CDR2 is FQNEAQ (reference sequence). CDR3 length: 18 residues. Trimming took 6 bases from V and 0 from J, leaving 21 bases between them. CDR3 nucleotide sequence: TGTGCCAGCAGATCCGGCGGGAGGGATCTAAGCTCTGGAAACACCATATATTTT. Amino acids: CASRSGGRDLSSGNTIYF.

This chain connects TRBV7-3 to TRBJ2-3; a possible D gene is TRBD1 (5 bases). Trimming cost V 2 bases and J 4 bases, with 10 bases left between them. CDR1 SGHTA and CDR2 FQGTGA come from the germline V gene. The CDR3 runs to 14 residues. Written as DNA, the CDR3 is TGTGCCAGCAGCTTAGGCAGGGTCCCAGATACGCAGTATTTT. Protein sequence: CASSLGRVPDTQYF.

This clone appeared a few times. The rearrangement links TRBV7-2 to TRBJ2-5; D is undetermined. The V end was cut by 1 base, the J end by 5 bases, with 11 bases between. The CDR3 is 14 residues long. Germline V CDR1 and CDR2: SGHTA, FQGNSA. The CDR3 DNA reads as TGTGCCAGCAGCTTAGGCTACAGTGGGGAGACCCAGTACTTC. Its translation: CASSLGYSGETQYF.

A few counts support this clone. J is TRBJ2-5 and V is TRBV25-1; 8 bases match TRBD1. V trimming: 2 bases; J trimming: 0 bases; junction bases outside the gene matches: 2. Germline values: CDR1 MGHDK, CDR2 SYGVNS. CDR3 length equals 15 residues. The CDR3, as DNA: TGTGCCAGCAGTGAAAACAGGGGGTACCAAGAGACCCAGTACTTC. It yields the protein CASSENRGYQETQYF.

CDR3 nucleotides: TGTGCCAGCAGCCCCTCAGGGAGCGGGGATGACACCGGGGAGCTGTTTTTT. Its protein product is CASSPSGSGDDTGELFF. The rearrangement links TRBV7-2 to TRBJ2-2; 7 positions match TRBD2. Germline lookup yields CDR1 SGHTA and CDR2 FQGNSA. This CDR3 is built from 17 residues. V was clipped by 5 bases and J by 3 bases; unmatched bases: 12.

A word on this clone: The junction differs from germline at one of its ends, possibly a read error. The rearrangement uses TRBV7-2 and TRBJ2-6, with a possible D match to TRBD1 (5 bases). CDR1 and CDR2 (germline): SGHTA, FQGNSA. The CDR3 runs to 12 residues. The CDR3 is CASSSGANGLTF. CDR3 coding DNA: TGTGCCAGCAGCTCTGGGGCCAACGGCCTGACTTTC.

The table lists this clone with a count of one. The rearrangement joins TRBV7-2 to TRBJ2-5; D not resolved. Germline V gives CDR1 SGHTA, CDR2 FQGNSA. CDR3 length: 13 residues. Trimming took off 1 base at V and 2 bases at J, with 5 bases between the two ends. In DNA form, the CDR3 reads TGTGCCAGCAGCTTAGTTGCGCAAGAGACCCAGTACTTC. Its translation is CASSLVAQETQYF.

This clone was detected a few times. This chain links TRBV27 with TRBJ2-5; possibly TRBD2 for D (5 bases). The J call may be mistaken, given a closer DNA end match to TRBJ2-7. Germline loops: CDR1 MNHEY, CDR2 SMNVEV (reference sequence). There are 12 residues in the CDR3. CDR3 DNA: TGTGCCAGCAGTTTCGGAGGCTACGAGCAGTACTTC. The encoded protein is CASSFGGYEQYF.

This rearrangement joins TRBV6-1 to TRBJ1-6; unclear D gene. CDR1 is MNHNS and CDR2 is SASEGT in the germline V gene. V was pared by 1 base and J by 10 bases, with 5 bases between. The CDR3 consists of 12 residues. CDR3 residues: CASSEGLSPLHF. CDR3 in DNA: TGTGCCAGCAGTGAAGGTCTCTCACCCCTCCACTTT.

In its sample, this clone was seen a few times. The V call is TRBV27, the J call TRBJ2-7; 7 positions agree with TRBD1. CDR3 length: 14 residues. J gave up 3 bases and V 4 bases, and 6 bases lay outside the gene matches. CDR1 is MNHEY, CDR2 SMNVEV, per germline (reference sequence). The CDR3 loop reads CASSSRQGDYEQYF. The CDR3 DNA reads as TGTGCCAGCAGTTCTCGTCAGGGGGACTACGAGCAGTACTTC.

J is TRBJ2-7 and V is TRBV7-9; a weak D match, TRBD2 (6 bases). CDR1 and CDR2 from the germline V gene are SEHNR and FQNEAQ (reference sequence). The V end was cut by 1 base, the J end by 5 bases, with 12 bases between. This CDR3 spans 14 amino acids. CDR3 coding DNA: TGTGCCAGCAGCTTAGGCCCGGGACTCGACGAGCAGTACTTC. Translating gives CASSLGPGLDEQYF.

The V gene is TRBV19, the J gene TRBJ2-1; 11 bases are shared with TRBD1. Trimming cost V 6 bases and J 4 bases; bases outside gene matches: 14. The CDR3 is 18 amino acids. Germline CDR1 reads LNHDA; CDR2 reads SQIVND (reference sequence). The CDR3 DNA follows: TGTGCCAGTAGACCTGGTACGGGGACAGGGGGACGTTACAATGAGCAGTTCTTC. This encodes CASRPGTGTGGRYNEQFF.

This chain uses TRBV30 with TRBJ1-6; tentatively, D is TRBD1 (6 bases). Germline CDR1 GTSNPN, CDR2 SVGIG (reference sequence). This CDR3 has 16 amino acids. The V end was cut by 0 bases, the J end by 5 bases, with 14 bases between. The CDR3 protein is CAWSVLGTGNNSPLHF. In nucleotides, the CDR3 is TGTGCCTGGAGTGTATTGGGCACAGGGAATAATTCACCCCTCCACTTT.

About this clone itself: Germline is not matched at one junction end, which may reflect a read error. This CDR3 is CSAIKGDPCVF. CDR3 coding DNA: TGCAGTGCTATCAAGGGGGACCCTTGTGTCTTC. This rearrangement joins TRBV20-1 to TRBJ2-1, with D possibly matching TRBD1 (6 bases). The CDR3 runs 11 residues. CDR1 is DFQATT, CDR2 SNEGSKA, per germline (reference sequence).

This chain links TRBV7-9 with TRBJ2-1; 9 bases line up with TRBD1. Germline V gives CDR1 SEHNR, CDR2 FQNEAQ (reference sequence). The CDR3 loop spans 16 amino acids. The V gene end was trimmed by 0 bases and the J gene end by 8 bases; junction bases not matched to a gene: 8. Here the CDR3 reads CASSLALRTGAYEQFF. CDR3 sequence (DNA): TGTGCCAGCAGCTTAGCGCTTAGGACAGGGGCATATGAGCAGTTCTTC.

This chain joins TRBV9 and TRBJ2-3; D possibly corresponds to TRBD1 (5 bases). This CDR3 contains 12 residues. The ends were cut back, 0 bases at V and 7 bases at J, with 6 bases in the middle. Germline values: CDR1 SGDLS, CDR2 YYNGEE. CDR3 loop: CASSVEGNTQYF. The DNA for the CDR3 is TGTGCCAGCAGCGTAGAGGGGAATACGCAGTATTTT.

V and J are TRBV19 and TRBJ2-7; 11 bases match TRBD2. Germline CDR1 is LNHDA and CDR2 is SQIVND (reference sequence). This CDR3 spans 15 amino acids. V lost 5 bases and J lost 5; bases outside the gene matches: 8. This chain's CDR3 is CASSLSSGRANEQYF. For the CDR3, the DNA is TGTGCCAGTAGTCTTAGTAGCGGGAGGGCCAACGAGCAGTACTTC.

The chain employs TRBV5-1 and TRBJ1-5, with D maybe TRBD1 (5 bases). The CDR3 runs 13 residues. Trimming cost V 5 bases and J 3 bases, with 9 bases left between them. The V gene's germline CDR1 is SGHRS and CDR2 YFSETQ. CDR3 residues: CASRRDDNQPQHF. As DNA, the CDR3 is TGCGCCAGCAGGCGGGACGACAATCAGCCCCAGCATTTT.

The rearrangement links TRBV12-5 to TRBJ2-5, with 16 bases aligning to TRBD2. V was clipped by 4 bases and J by 5 bases; unmatched bases: 7. This CDR3 contains 17 residues. Germline CDR1 LGHNT, CDR2 FRNRAP. CDR3 in amino acids: CASGSGTSGGAGETQYF. Here the CDR3 DNA reads TGTGCTAGTGGTTCCGGGACTAGCGGGGGGGCCGGGGAGACCCAGTACTTC.